These 6 T cell receptor beta chains were sequenced from one sample in a study of identical twins. One entry per CDR3 protein, called by TCRdb with MiXCR from the 5' RACE reads. The sample lists 100,000 or so distinct CDR3 sequences; 5.9% were seen once. Sequences were obtained from memory T cells sorted from blood. The receptors originated from a woman aged 45-59 years in good health.

J is TRBJ2-7 and V is TRBV20-1; TRBD2 matches 11 bases. Germline CDR1 DFQATT, CDR2 SNEGSKA (reference sequence). The CDR3 length is 11 residues. V lost 3 bases and J lost 9; bases outside the gene matches: 1. CDR3 in DNA: TGCAGTGCTAGTCTAGCGGGAGGGCAGTACTTC. This translates into CSASLAGGQYF.

This clonotype was seen once. The V and J genes are TRBV12-3 or TRBV12-4 and TRBJ2-2; TRBD2 matches at 8 bases. The trim removed 5 bases at V and 5 bases at J, leaving 7 bases unmatched. The CDR3 runs to 15 residues. CDR3 in DNA: TGTGCCAGCAGTCCTGCTGCGGGGGGAACCGGGGAGCTGTTTTTT. Its translation is CASSPAAGGTGELFF.

This clonotype has a count of ten or more. The V call is TRBV27, the J call TRBJ2-7; D may be TRBD1 (8 bases). This CDR3 is 11 amino acids long. CDR1 is MNHEY, CDR2 SMNVEV, per germline (reference sequence). CDR3 coding DNA: TGTGCCAGCTCTCAAGCGGGGACAGGCCTAGTC. Translation gives CASSQAGTGLV.

In its sample, this clonotype was seen a few times. The V call is TRBV12-3 or TRBV12-4, the J call TRBJ2-1, with D possibly being TRBD2 (6 bases). Trimming left V 6 bases short and J 9 bases short, with 15 bases between. The length of the CDR3 is 13 residues. CDR3 in amino acids: CASSPGEDREQFF. The CDR3 DNA reads as TGTGCCAGCAGCCCCGGGGAGGACCGTGAGCAGTTCTTC.

This clonotype was observed at least ten times. The chain has TRBV5-1 and TRBJ2-5, with unresolved D. With 4 bases removed from V and 0 bases from J, the gap between germline ends came to 7 bases. The CDR3 covers 13 residues. Per germline, CDR1 SGHRS and CDR2 YFSETQ. The CDR3 sequence is CASSRKYQETQYF. The DNA for the CDR3 is TGCGCCAGCAGCCGGAAGTACCAAGAGACCCAGTACTTC.

This clonotype was detected many times. The gene calls are TRBV20-1 and TRBJ2-1, with TRBD1 matching over 8 bases. Germline V gives CDR1 DFQATT, CDR2 SNEGSKA (reference sequence). V shed 7 bases and J 9 bases; nucleotides not matched to a gene: 14. The CDR3 sequence is 14 residues long. CDR3 amino acids: CSVPRVRTGSEQFF. The CDR3 DNA reads TGCAGTGTCCCGAGAGTCCGGACAGGGAGTGAGCAGTTCTTC.